This is a list of T cell receptor beta chains from one sample in a study of radiotherapy plus CTLA-4 blockade in lung cancer. Profiled with immunoSEQ multiplex PCR; TCRdb holds only in-frame clones, not every one. Among tens of thousands of clones listed, 76% were seen once. The material was peripheral blood, obtained from a patient treated with radiotherapy plus ipilimumab. Source of these receptors: a human donor with non-small cell lung cancer who had stable disease on radiotherapy plus ipilimumab. Both conserved end residues are part of each CDR3. The D gene is left open where the match is weak. Some rows mark clone size as missing; the rest say once, few, many or name a class of expanded clone.

clone size	V gene	D gene	J gene	CDR3 protein	CDR3 DNA
-	TRBV7-8	TRBD2	TRBJ2-1	CASSLAGLAGGGQQFF	TGTGCCAGCAGCTTAGCAGGCCTAGCGGGGGGTGGGCAGCAGTTCTTC
-	TRBV30	-	TRBJ2-3	CAWYGGRSTDTQYF	TGTGCCTGGTACGGGGGGCGTTCCACAGATACGCAGTATTTT
-	TRBV2	-	TRBJ1-3	CASSGDASSGNTIYF	TGTGCCAGCAGTGGGGACGCGAGCTCTGGAAACACCATATATTTT
-	TRBV7-3	-	TRBJ1-1	CASSVQMNTEAFF	TGTGCCAGCAGCGTCCAAATGAACACTGAAGCTTTCTTT
-	TRBV27	TRBD1	TRBJ2-7	CASSKRGLGSSYEQYF	TGTGCCAGCAGCAAAAGGGGGCTCGGCAGCTCCTACGAGCAGTACTTC
-	TRBV6-1	TRBD1	TRBJ1-1	CASSAPRGTDDAFF	TGTGCCAGCAGTGCTCCCAGAGGGACAGATGACGCTTTCTTT
-	TRBV27	-	TRBJ2-1	CASSFEGAFNNEQFF	TGTGCCAGCAGTTTCGAGGGCGCTTTTAACAATGAGCAGTTCTTC
-	TRBV5-6	TRBD1	TRBJ2-1	CASSPLMRTGRSYNEQFF	TGTGCCAGCAGCCCCCTGATGAGGACAGGCAGGTCCTACAATGAGCAGTTCTTC
-	TRBV18	-	TRBJ1-5	CASSPLRQVDQPQHF	TGTGCCAGCTCACCACTTCGACAGGTAGATCAGCCCCAGCATTTT
-	TRBV10-3	TRBD1	TRBJ1-5	CASATLQGQGNQPQHF	TGTGCCAGCGCAACCCTCCAGGGACAGGGGAATCAGCCCCAGCATTTT
many	TRBV5-1	-	TRBJ1-2	CASSPEIANYGYTF	TGCGCCAGCAGCCCGGAAATAGCTAACTATGGCTACACCTTC
-	TRBV10-1	TRBD1	TRBJ1-2	CASSDGTGVGYTF	TGCGCCAGCAGCGATGGGACAGGGGTTGGCTACACCTTC
few	TRBV14	-	TRBJ1-2	CASSLVGGRYGYTF	TGTGCCAGCAGTTTAGTAGGCGGGCGCTATGGCTACACCTTC
-	TRBV2	TRBD2	TRBJ2-1	CASHTSGGINEQFF	TGTGCCAGCCACACTAGCGGGGGAATAAATGAGCAGTTCTTC
-	TRBV5-1	TRBD2	TRBJ2-3	CASSSYLAGETDTQYF	TGCGCCAGCAGCTCCTACCTAGCGGGGGAAACAGATACGCAGTATTTT
few	TRBV7-2	-	TRBJ2-7	CASSSASTSLEQYF	TGTGCCAGCAGCTCCGCCTCGACCTCCCTCGAGCAGTACTTC
-	TRBV19	-	TRBJ1-2	CASTRRFEISHGYTF	TGTGCCAGTACCCGGCGGTTTGAGATTTCACACGGCTACACCTTC
-	TRBV11-3	-	TRBJ2-1	CASSLGGGQSSYNEQFF	TGTGCCAGCAGCTTAGGAGGGGGTCAGAGCTCCTACAATGAGCAGTTCTTC
-	TRBV7-2	-	TRBJ1-6	CASSLSSGISPLHF	TGTGCCAGCAGCCTATCCTCCGGGATATCACCCCTCCACTTT
once	TRBV5-6	-	TRBJ1-2	CASSLRGVNYGYTF	TGTGCCAGCAGCTTGCGGGGAGTTAACTATGGCTACACCTTC
-	TRBV10-2	-	TRBJ1-1	CASTEARRNTEAFF	TGCGCCAGCACCGAGGCGAGGCGGAACACTGAAGCTTTCTTT
-	TRBV6-5	-	TRBJ2-7	CASTPGTPVEQYF	TGTGCCAGCACCCCGGGAACTCCCGTCGAGCAGTACTTC
-	TRBV2	-	TRBJ1-5	CASLPWGGNQPQHF	TGTGCCAGCCTTCCGTGGGGGGGAAATCAGCCCCAGCATTTT
-	TRBV7-8	-	TRBJ1-5	CASSVNEHHGNQPQHF	TGTGCCAGCAGCGTGAACGAGCACCACGGCAATCAGCCCCAGCATTTT
-	TRBV4-3	-	TRBJ2-3	CASSQELMGVGTDTQYF	TGCGCCAGCAGCCAAGAATTAATGGGGGTCGGCACAGATACGCAGTATTTT
-	TRBV4-3	TRBD1	TRBJ1-1	CASSQAPTGGGTEAFF	TGCGCCAGCAGCCAAGCACCTACAGGGGGAGGAACTGAAGCTTTCTTT
-	TRBV5-4	TRBD1	TRBJ1-4	CASRRQGSRNEKLFF	TGTGCCAGCAGGCGACAGGGGTCCCGAAATGAAAAACTGTTTTTT
-	TRBV5-8	-	TRBJ1-1	CASRKTGGNTEAFF	TGTGCCAGCCGAAAGACGGGAGGGAACACTGAAGCTTTCTTT
-	TRBV6-5	-	TRBJ1-6	CASKARRGANSPLHF	TGTGCCAGCAAGGCCCGCCGGGGCGCGAATTCACCCCTCCACTTT
once	TRBV30	TRBD1	TRBJ1-6	CAWRQGRSSYNSPLHF	TGTGCCTGGAGACAGGGGAGGAGCTCCTATAATTCACCCCTCCACTTT
-	TRBV30	-	TRBJ2-7	CAWSRTAYEQYF	TGTGCCTGGAGTCGGACAGCCTACGAGCAGTACTTC
-	TRBV11-2	-	TRBJ1-3	CASSTGPGNTIYF	TGTGCCAGCAGCACAGGTCCCGGTAACACCATATATTTT
-	TRBV19	TRBD2	TRBJ2-1	CASSTGTSGFLRGQFF	TGTGCCAGTAGTACTGGGACTAGCGGCTTCCTACGTGGGCAGTTCTTC
-	TRBV6-5	TRBD1	TRBJ1-5	CASSPQTGGGKPQHF	TGTGCCAGCAGTCCTCAGACAGGGGGCGGAAAGCCCCAGCATTTT
-	TRBV28	TRBD1	TRBJ1-1	CASSPTGGRRDTEAFF	TGTGCCAGCAGTCCGACAGGGGGTAGGAGGGACACTGAAGCTTTCTTT
-	TRBV11-2	TRBD1	TRBJ2-7	CASSLTGEQYF	TGTGCCAGCAGCCTGACAGGGGAGCAGTACTTC
-	TRBV27	TRBD1	TRBJ1-5	CASSPWDRGHSNQPQHF	TGTGCCAGCAGTCCCTGGGACAGGGGACATAGCAATCAGCCCCAGCATTTT
-	TRBV27	-	TRBJ1-5	CASSSQRGSNQPQHF	TGTGCCAGCAGTTCACAAAGGGGTAGTAATCAGCCCCAGCATTTT
-	TRBV2	-	TRBJ2-7	CASSARALDEQYF	TGTGCCAGCAGTGCCAGGGCTTTGGACGAGCAGTACTTC
-	TRBV6-1	-	TRBJ2-6	CASSEGGLARSGANVLTF	TGTGCCAGCAGTGAAGGGGGGCTCGCTCGCTCTGGGGCCAACGTCCTGACTTTC
once	TRBV7-9	-	TRBJ2-2	CAARGAISNTGELFF	TGTGCCGCCAGGGGAGCGATTTCGAACACCGGGGAGCTGTTTTTT
-	TRBV12-5	-	TRBJ1-2	CASGLLGTHGYTF	TGTGCTAGTGGTTTGCTCGGGACACATGGCTACACCTTC
-	TRBV30	TRBD1	TRBJ2-7	CAWSATGLEQYF	TGTGCCTGGAGTGCGACAGGGCTCGAGCAGTACTTC
-	TRBV6-6	-	TRBJ2-2	CASRSSDIAGELFF	TGTGCCAGCAGATCCTCAGATATCGCCGGGGAGCTGTTTTTT
-	TRBV2	-	TRBJ1-2	CASSEALRTSAYGYTF	TGTGCCAGCAGTGAAGCGCTCCGCACCTCGGCGTATGGCTACACCTTC
-	TRBV7-9	-	TRBJ1-5	CASSLAGGGNQPQHF	TGTGCCAGCAGCTTAGCCGGGGGGGGCAATCAGCCCCAGCATTTT
-	TRBV29-1	-	TRBJ1-2	CSVEDGGDGYTF	TGCAGCGTTGAGGATGGGGGTGATGGCTACACCTTC
-	TRBV6-1	-	TRBJ2-1	CASSEVLGDYNEQFF	TGTGCCAGCAGTGAAGTTCTAGGAGACTACAATGAGCAGTTCTTC
-	TRBV6-1	TRBD1	TRBJ2-7	CASRPGQVSYEQYF	TGTGCCAGCAGACCGGGACAGGTGTCCTACGAGCAGTACTTC
-	TRBV6-9	TRBD1	TRBJ2-3	CASSNPGQGKYTQYF	TGTGCCAGCAGTAATCCGGGACAGGGCAAGTATACGCAGTATTTT